These 8 T cell receptor beta chains share one sample of origin, sequenced in a study of shared clonotypes between healthy human individuals (dated by TCRdb to 2020 to 2021). Receptor amplification or capture employed the immunoSEQ multiplex PCR assay. As stored in TCRdb, this immuneACCESS dataset retains in-frame rearrangements with V and J assigned. A fraction of the clones does not appear; measured against another copy, unresolved V genes explain less than half of the discrepancy, and the remainder lacks a known reason. Across this sample there are some 320,000 clones, with roughly 87% seen only once. The top ten clones comprise around 15% of the sample. Sequencing was performed on memory CD8+ T cells sorted from blood. This sample's cell subset or site label indicates: CD45RO+ cells pooled with CCR7-negative TemRA cells. Receptor source: a man between 18 and 29 years old in good health.

The gene calls are TRBV5-1 and TRBJ2-7, with TRBD2 identical over 7 bases. The CDR3 is 13 amino acids. Germline CDR1 and CDR2: SGHRS and YFSETQ. After removal of 4 bases from V and 6 bases from J, the junction contained 7 bases not matched to a gene. The CDR3 spells CASSMGRALEQYF. The CDR3 DNA follows: TGCGCCAGCAGCATGGGGAGGGCGCTCGAGCAGTACTTC.

As regards this clone: A much larger clone lies one base from this, so it may be a read error. V gene TRBV5-6 combines with J gene TRBJ1-1; perhaps TRBD1 as D (5 bases). The CDR3 spans 13 residues. Germline CDR1 is SGHDT and CDR2 is YYEEEE. Trimming took off 4 bases at V and 1 base at J, with 8 bases between the two ends. CDR3 amino acids: CASSVTGNTEAFF. CDR3 DNA: TGTGCCAGCAGCGTAACAGGGAACACTGAAGCTTTCTTT. The whole variable domain, filled in from reference TRBV5-6 and TRBJ1-1, reads DAGVTQSPTHLIKTRGQQVTLRCSPKSGHDTVSWYQQALGQGPQFIFQYYEEEERQRGNFPDRFSGHQFPNYSSELNVNALLLGDSALYLCASSVTGNTEAFFGQGTRLTVV.

The chain uses TRBV2 and TRBJ2-7; D perhaps matches TRBD2 (6 bases). Germline CDR1 and CDR2: SNHLY and FYNNEI. The CDR3 sequence is 14 residues long. Trimming took 4 bases from V and 4 from J, leaving 14 bases between them. The CDR3: CASSAPGEAYEQYF. CDR3 DNA: TGTGCCAGCAGTGCCCCGGGAGAGGCTTACGAGCAGTACTTC.

With regard to this clone: The same CDR3 can be traced to other DNA sequences in this sample. The chain carries TRBV9 and TRBJ2-7; weak D call: TRBD1 (6 bases). Trimming pared 4 bases from V and 2 bases from J, leaving 13 bases between. The germline gives CDR1 SGDLS, CDR2 YYNGEE. CDR3 size: 14 residues. The CDR3 here is CASSPAGDPYEQYF. The CDR3 DNA reads as TGTGCCAGCAGCCCGGCAGGGGACCCCTACGAGCAGTACTTC.

The V gene is TRBV5-6, the J gene TRBJ2-5, with 11 bases fitting TRBD1. V shed 0 bases and J 5 bases; nucleotides not matched to a gene: 9. CDR1 and CDR2 (germline): SGHDT, YYEEEE. The length of the CDR3 is 17 residues. This chain's CDR3 is CASSLDLGQGVRETQYF. The CDR3 DNA reads as TGTGCCAGCAGCTTGGATTTGGGACAGGGGGTCAGGGAGACCCAGTACTTC.

This clone occurred many times. The chain recombines TRBV7-3 with TRBJ2-7; D is possibly TRBD1 (7 bases). This CDR3 is built from 14 residues. Trimming took off 2 bases at V and 5 bases at J, with 13 bases between the two ends. The germline V gene has CDR1 SGHTA and CDR2 FQGTGA. CDR3 amino acids: CASSLVGGGDEQYF. The CDR3 nucleotides read TGTGCCAGCAGCTTAGTCGGAGGGGGCGACGAGCAGTACTTC.

This sequence joins TRBV5-6 and TRBJ2-1; no reliable D call. The ends were cut back, 0 bases at V and 9 bases at J, with 7 bases in the middle. Germline V CDR1 and CDR2: SGHDT, YYEEEE. The CDR3 contains 12 residues. CDR3 sequence (DNA): TGTGCCAGCAGCTTGGAGGGTGGTGAGCAGTTCTTC. This encodes CASSLEGGEQFF.

The V and J genes are TRBV2 and TRBJ1-1, with TRBD1 matching 7 bases. The CDR3 contains 14 residues. Germline CDR1 reads SNHLY; CDR2 reads FYNNEI. With 6 bases clipped from V and 0 bases from J, the junction kept 4 bases outside the gene matches. The DNA for the CDR3 is TGTGCCAGCAGGGAGACAGGGTTGAACACTGAAGCTTTCTTT. This gives the protein CASRETGLNTEAFF.